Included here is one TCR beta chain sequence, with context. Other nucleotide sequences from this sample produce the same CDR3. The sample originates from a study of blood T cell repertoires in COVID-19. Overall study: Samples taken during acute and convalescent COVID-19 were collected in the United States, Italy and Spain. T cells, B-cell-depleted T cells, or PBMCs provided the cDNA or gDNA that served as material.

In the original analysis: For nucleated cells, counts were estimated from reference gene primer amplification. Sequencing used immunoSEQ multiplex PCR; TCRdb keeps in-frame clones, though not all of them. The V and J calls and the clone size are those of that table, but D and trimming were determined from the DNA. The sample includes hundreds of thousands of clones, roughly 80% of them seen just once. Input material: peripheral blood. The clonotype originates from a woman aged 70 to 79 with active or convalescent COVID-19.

The CDR3 sequence is CASSPRGGRETQYF. CDR3 DNA: TGTGCCAGCTCACCACGGGGCGGGAGAGAGACCCAGTACTTC. The genes are TRBV18 and TRBJ2-5, with 7 bases identical to TRBD2. The CDR3 runs 14 residues. In germline, CDR1 is KGHSH, CDR2 LQKENI. V dropped 1 base and J dropped 4; count of bases not matched to a gene: 3. Filled out from reference TRBV18 and TRBJ2-5, the complete variable domain reads NAGVMQNPRHLVRRRGQEARLRCSPMKGHSHVYWYRQLPEEGLKFMVYLQKENIIDESGMPKERFSAEFPKEGPSILRIQQVVRGDSAAYFCASSPRGGRETQYFGPGTRLLVL.